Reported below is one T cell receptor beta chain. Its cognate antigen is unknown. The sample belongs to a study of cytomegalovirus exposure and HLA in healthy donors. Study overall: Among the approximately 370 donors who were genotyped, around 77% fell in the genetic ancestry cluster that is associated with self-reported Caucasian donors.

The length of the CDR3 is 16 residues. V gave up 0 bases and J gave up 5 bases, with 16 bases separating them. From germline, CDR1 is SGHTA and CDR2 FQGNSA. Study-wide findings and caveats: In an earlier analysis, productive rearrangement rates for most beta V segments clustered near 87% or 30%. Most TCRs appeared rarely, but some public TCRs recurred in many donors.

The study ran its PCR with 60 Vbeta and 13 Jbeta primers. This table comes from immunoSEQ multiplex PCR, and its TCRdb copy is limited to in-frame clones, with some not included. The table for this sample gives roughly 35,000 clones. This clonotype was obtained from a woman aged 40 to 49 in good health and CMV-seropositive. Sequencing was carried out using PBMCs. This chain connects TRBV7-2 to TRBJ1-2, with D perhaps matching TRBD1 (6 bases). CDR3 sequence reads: CASSLAGAGASYGYTF. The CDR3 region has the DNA TGTGCCAGCAGCTTAGCAGGAGCAGGGGCGAGTTATGGCTACACCTTC.